This T cell receptor beta chain is drawn from a study of T cells in Graves' hyperthyroidism and ophthalmopathy. Study observations and caveats: By a 13 V-J model, ophthalmopathy was set apart from stable hyperthyroidism. Blood held most thyroid clonotypes expanded above 0.001 frequency.

Notes on this clonotype: Its antigen is unidentified.

Exclusion followed for patients with uncontrolled infection, other autoimmune disease, pregnancy or lactation. The source material, RNA transcripts, was used to amplify TCR beta CDR3 regions. TCR CDR3 underwent first-round RT-PCR with the HTBI primer set. TCRdb called the multiplex PCR reads again in MiXCR, with one record for every CDR3 protein. This sample has roughly 720,000 distinct CDR3 sequences, with roughly 17% found just once. The sequence was obtained from a middle-aged man with Graves' hyperthyroidism. The specimen sequenced was blood.

This chain's CDR3 is CASSLIGLRKNIQYF. DNA for the CDR3: TGTGCCAGCAGCTTAATTGGTCTTCGCAAAAACATTCAGTACTTC. The chain employs TRBV11-2 and TRBJ2-4; D is ambiguous. This CDR3 spans 15 amino acids. Deletions cut 2 bases from V and 3 bases from J, with 11 bases between. CDR1 is SGHAT, CDR2 FQNNGV, per germline.